These 18 T cell receptor beta chains share one sample of origin, sequenced in a study of T cell responses to AZD1222 COVID-19 vaccine. Data came from immunoSEQ multiplex PCR; TCRdb stores just in-frame clones and leaves some out. The top ten hold 11% to 15% of the sample, which has about 120,000 clones, approximately 90% seen once. The input for sequencing was peripheral blood, taken on day 0 of AZD1222 vaccination. The receptors originated from an adult in good health.

The chain uses TRBV15 and TRBJ1-2; D not certain. This CDR3 is 12 amino acids long. The V gene lost 1 base and the J gene lost 6 bases, with 6 bases spanning the gap. Germline CDR1 reads LNHNV; CDR2 reads YYDKDF (reference sequence). CDR3 residues: CATSRVGDGYTF. DNA of the CDR3: TGTGCCACCAGCAGAGTCGGGGATGGCTACACCTTC.

The CDR3 coding sequence is TGTGCCACCAGCAGAGGGGTGGTACAGTCGAACACTGAAGCTTTCTTT. Translating gives CATSRGVVQSNTEAFF. The J gene is TRBJ1-1, the V gene TRBV15; D is uncertain. Trimming took off 1 base at V and 1 base at J, with 13 bases between the two ends. This CDR3 is 16 amino acids long. Germline CDR1 reads LNHNV; CDR2 reads YYDKDF (reference sequence).

V gene TRBV30 combines with J gene TRBJ1-2, with a tentative D call TRBD1 (5 bases). V was shortened by 6 bases and J by 7 bases, with 21 bases between the two germline ends. This CDR3 contains 14 residues. The germline V gene encodes CDR1 GTSNPN and CDR2 SVGIG (reference sequence). CDR3 loop: CACPAGVGAAGYTF. The CDR3 DNA reads as TGTGCCTGCCCAGCGGGGGTTGGGGCAGCTGGCTACACCTTC.

This clone was observed a single time. Here the CDR3 DNA reads TGTGCCAGCAGCTCCGGACATTCACTAGCGAGGTACTACGAGCAGTACTTC. Its protein is CASSSGHSLARYYEQYF. The chain employs TRBV11-3 and TRBJ2-7; 7 positions match TRBD2. Germline CDR1 and CDR2: SGHNT and YENEEA. With V trimmed by 4 bases and J by 3 bases, 15 bases remained unmatched. This CDR3 has 17 amino acids.

The chain combines TRBV28 with TRBJ2-1, with a possible D match to TRBD1 (5 bases). This CDR3 comprises 17 residues. Germline assignment: CDR1 MDHEN and CDR2 SYDVKM. V lost 1 base, J lost 6 bases, and 19 bases lay in between. The CDR3 spells CASSLSRLSGFRNEQFF. The CDR3 nucleotides are TGTGCCAGCAGTTTATCCAGGTTGTCAGGGTTTCGCAATGAGCAGTTCTTC.

The chain is built from TRBV11-3 and TRBJ1-1, with no clear D. The CDR3 is made up of 15 amino acids. CDR1 SGHNT and CDR2 YENEEA come from the germline V gene. The V end lost 0 bases, the J end lost 1 base, and 9 bases lay between the germline ends. Written as DNA, the CDR3 is TGTGCCAGCAGCTTAGATCCGACACCGAACACTGAAGCTTTCTTT. Its protein is CASSLDPTPNTEAFF.

Comment on this clone: Other DNA sequences in the sample encode the same CDR3. CDR3 amino acids: CASSEDIQETQYF. The CDR3 bases are TGTGCCAGCAGCGAGGACATCCAAGAGACCCAGTACTTC. The chain is built from TRBV5-4 and TRBJ2-5; D perhaps matches TRBD1 (5 bases). The CDR3 has 13 amino acids. Per the germline V gene, CDR1 is SGHNT and CDR2 is YYREEE (reference sequence). Trimming took off 4 bases at V and 1 base at J, with 8 bases between the two ends.

This clone was seen just once. V is TRBV1 and J is TRBJ1-1; the table's D call, TRBD1, has no DNA check behind it. TRBV1 is tagged as a pseudogene. This CDR3 region has 15 residues. CDR3 in amino acids: CTSSQQTGMDTEAFF. The DNA for the CDR3 is TGCACCAGCAGCCAACAGACAGGGATGGACACTGAAGCTTTCTTT.

The gene calls are TRBV5-1 and TRBJ1-2; D possibly corresponds to TRBD1 (5 bases). With 0 bases removed from V and 1 base from J, the gap between germline ends came to 13 bases. The CDR3 runs to 16 residues. CDR1 is SGHRS, CDR2 YFSETQ, per germline. The CDR3 region is CASSLARRGGNYGYTF. The CDR3, as DNA: TGCGCCAGCAGCTTGGCCAGAAGGGGAGGTAACTATGGCTACACCTTC.

The chain couples TRBV27 to TRBJ1-3; maybe TRBD1 (5 bases). The V end was cut by 10 bases, the J end by 0 bases, with 13 bases between. This CDR3 is 14 amino acids long. Germline V gene sequence: CDR1 MNHEY, CDR2 SMNVEV (reference sequence). Written as DNA, the CDR3 is TGTGCCAAAGACAGTAAAGGCTCTGGAAACACCATATATTTT. It yields the protein CAKDSKGSGNTIYF.

This chain connects TRBV28 to TRBJ1-2; D call uncertain. The V gene lost 5 bases and the J gene lost 6 bases, with 16 bases spanning the gap. The CDR3 consists of 14 residues. Looked up from germline, CDR1 is MDHEN and CDR2 is SYDVKM. The CDR3 reads CASSPRGGSHGYTF. CDR3 nucleotide sequence: TGTGCCAGCAGTCCGCGTGGAGGGAGCCATGGCTACACCTTC.

The chain uses TRBV5-4 and TRBJ2-1, with 9 bases fitting TRBD2. The germline gives CDR1 SGHNT, CDR2 YYREEE (reference sequence). The J segment lost 6 bases and the V segment lost 5 bases, leaving 6 bases of the junction unmatched. The CDR3 consists of 14 residues. CDR3 DNA sequence: TGTGCCAGCAGTCCCGGGACTAGCCTCAATGAGCAGTTCTTC. The encoded protein is CASSPGTSLNEQFF.

The chain employs TRBV28 and TRBJ2-5; 10 bases map to TRBD2. The CDR3 spans 21 residues. V dropped 3 bases and J dropped 5; count of bases not matched to a gene: 24. Looked up from germline, CDR1 is MDHEN and CDR2 is SYDVKM. DNA of the CDR3: TGTGCCAGCAGTTTGAGGGAGCTTGAGAGCGGGAGGGCCTTGAGTTCGGAGACCCAGTACTTC. This codes for CASSLRELESGRALSSETQYF.

The chain combines TRBV9 with TRBJ1-1; the D is unclear. The CDR3 runs to 14 residues. V gave up 3 bases and J gave up 0 bases, with 9 bases separating them. Germline CDR1 and CDR2: SGDLS and YYNGEE. This CDR3 is CASSEEDVNTEAFF. CDR3 in DNA: TGTGCCAGCAGCGAGGAGGACGTGAACACTGAAGCTTTCTTT.

This clone showed up just once. V gene TRBV14 combines with J gene TRBJ2-5; D not certain. Germline V gene data show CDR1 as SGHDN and CDR2 as FVKESK. The ends were cut back, 3 bases at V and 0 bases at J, with 17 bases in the middle. There are 17 residues in the CDR3. The CDR3, as DNA: TGTGCCAGCAGCCACAGGCTCGGCAGCCAGAACCAAGAGACCCAGTACTTC. Translation gives CASSHRLGSQNQETQYF.

The gene calls are TRBV2 and TRBJ1-2; no clear D gene. Trimming left V 7 bases short and J 7 bases short, with 10 bases between. The CDR3 runs 11 residues. Germline-derived CDR1 and CDR2 are SNHLY and FYNNEI. DNA of the CDR3: TGTGCCAGCACAGGTAGTAGTGGCTACACCTTC. Translation: CASTGSSGYTF.

This clone appeared a single time. This chain links TRBV4-3 with TRBJ2-2; 11 nucleotides line up with TRBD1. The trim removed 8 bases at V and 3 bases at J, leaving 5 bases unmatched. The germline gives CDR1 LGHNA, CDR2 YSLEER. This CDR3 has 15 residues. Written as DNA, the CDR3 is TGCGCCAGCGGACAGGGGGCGCTGGACACCGGGGAGCTGTTTTTT. Translation gives CASGQGALDTGELFF.

This clone was seen only once. V gene TRBV6-6 combines with J gene TRBJ2-7; D possibly corresponds to TRBD2 (6 bases). The CDR3 runs 14 residues. Per germline, CDR1 MNHNY and CDR2 SVGAGI (reference sequence). Trimming shortened V by 3 bases and J by 7 bases, and 16 bases separated the two germline ends. CDR3 nucleotides: TGTGCCAGCAGTTATAACGGGGGAAAGGATGAGCAGTACTTC. Its protein product is CASSYNGGKDEQYF.